This TCR beta chain was obtained from a study of control samples from healthy donors and cancer patients. Trimming took 1 base from V and 2 from J, leaving 9 bases between them. The CDR3 sequence is 14 residues long. Germline V gives CDR1 MNHNS, CDR2 SASEGT. Measured with immunoSEQ multiplex PCR; TCRdb has only the in-frame clones, and not every one. The sample contains 70,000 or so clones, roughly 94% of which appear only once. The sequencing input was blood. The chain uses TRBV6-1 and TRBJ2-7, with D perhaps matching TRBD1 (6 bases). This TCR derives from a woman aged 40 to 50 in good health. In nucleotides, the CDR3 is TGTGCCAGCAGTGAAGGAGGGGGAACCTACGAGCAGTACTTC. It translates to CASSEGGGTYEQYF.